This T cell receptor (beta chain) was captured in a study of blood T cells in healthy people across ages. Isolation of PBMCs gave at least 6.5 million cells per sample. With a J-beta primer mix and a sample-barcoded 5' primer, a second PCR ran about 7 to 12 cycles. TCRdb analysed the 5' RACE reads with MiXCR anew, one entry per CDR3 protein. The sample lists roughly 1.9 million distinct CDR3 sequences, roughly 43% occurring once. V trimming: 4 bases; J trimming: 4 bases; junction bases outside the gene matches: 9. The CDR3 loop spans 15 amino acids. Per the germline V gene, CDR1 is LGHNA and CDR2 is YSLEER.

The chain couples TRBV4-3 to TRBJ2-5, with 7 bases fitting TRBD1. Material for sequencing was blood. This TCR was recovered from a human donor in good health. CDR3 sequence reads: CASSRYYRGRETQYF. The DNA for the CDR3 is TGCGCCAGCAGCCGATACTACAGGGGCAGAGAGACCCAGTACTTC.